Shown below are 15 T cell receptor beta chains from a single sample sequenced in a study of tissue T cells after allogeneic stem cell transplantation (dated by TCRdb to about 2022). What this sample's time point label stands for: mouse harvest day 7 after allogeneic transplant. Each mouse graft consisted of 10^7 T-cell-depleted bone marrow cells plus 10^6 splenic CD5+ T cells and was given by tail vein injection. Library creation used the immunoSEQ multiplex PCR assay. TCRdb obtained this table from immuneACCESS and retained in-frame rearrangements with V and J assigned. These tables miss some clones; where compared with another copy, unresolved V genes account for less than half of the shortfall, and the remainder is unexplained. Within this sample are more than 3,500 clones, with 59% of them counted one time only. The top ten hold about 30% of the sample. Sequencing input: spleen. These receptors all come from a female BALB/c mouse given C57BL/6 T cells with graft-versus-host disease after an allogeneic hematopoietic cell transplant.

As concerns this clone: Gene names follow the mouse nomenclature. Read sequence stops 1 residue before the CDR3 end, and the germline J gene provides the missing end. V is TRBV14 and J is TRBJ2-5; D may correspond to TRBD1 or TRBD2 (5 bases each). Germline CDR1 reads SGHDT; CDR2 reads FRDEAV. The CDR3 has 14 amino acids. The germline V and J ends were trimmed by 4 bases and 2 bases, with 11 bases remaining between them. The CDR3 DNA, read in part, is TGTGCCAGCAGTCGGGGGTTTCCCCAAGACACCCAGTAC. Encoded protein: CASSRGFPQDTQY. The full CDR3 reads CASSRGFPQDTQYF. Based on the CDR3 plus reference TRBV14 and TRBJ2-5, the full variable domain is EAGVTQSPRYAVLQEGQAVSFWCDPISGHDTLYWYQQPRDQGPQLLVYFRDEAVIDNSQLPSDRFSAVRPKGTNSTLKIQSAKQGDTATYLCASSRGFPQDTQYFGPGTRLLVL.

This clone was seen once. Mouse gene names apply. The read finishes 1 residue shy of the CDR3 end, and the germline J gene is used to complete it. Other nucleotide sequences from this sample produce the same CDR3. The V gene is TRBV13-3, the J gene TRBJ2-3; 9 bases line up with TRBD2. Germline CDR1 and CDR2: NNHDY and SYVADS. Trimming removed 3 bases from V and 1 base from J; junction bases left unmatched: 6. This CDR3 has 16 amino acids. The CDR3 reads CASSGWGGAGAETLYF. CDR3 DNA, as far as it was read: TGTGCCAGCAGTGGTTGGGGGGGCGCGGGTGCAGAAACGCTGTAT.

To note about this clone: The genes are named according to mouse. The CDR3 extends 1 residue past the end of the read, so its final part is completed from the germline J gene. The rearrangement links TRBV3 to TRBJ2-2, with 7 bases matching TRBD2. The CDR3 runs 14 residues. Unmatched junction bases numbered 5, after V lost 5 bases and J lost 5 bases. From germline, CDR1 is SNHLY and CDR2 FYNGKV (reference sequence). The DNA read from the CDR3 is TGTGCCAGCAGCCCGCCGGGACTGACCGGGCAGCTCTAC. Protein sequence: CASSPPGLTGQLY. The CDR3 in its entirety is CASSPPGLTGQLYF.

A remark on this clone: Gene names refer to mouse genes. The read ends 1 residue early relative to the CDR3; the germline J gene fills the gap. Other nucleotide sequences from this sample produce the same CDR3. This chain connects TRBV12-2 to TRBJ2-5; TRBD1 is a possible D gene (6 bases). The CDR3 runs 14 residues. V was trimmed by 3 bases and J by 0 bases, leaving 9 bases between them. Looked up from germline, CDR1 is SGHLS and CDR2 is HYDKME. The CDR3 sequence: CASSGTPNQDTQYF. The part of the CDR3 DNA that was read is TGTGCCAGCTCTGGGACACCTAACCAAGACACCCAGTAC.

In the case of this clone: Genes here carry mouse names. The CDR3 spells CASSLTGWATEVFF. CDR3 bases read: TGTGCCAGCAGTCTGACAGGGTGGGCCACAGAAGTCTTC. This rearrangement joins TRBV26 to TRBJ1-1, with TRBD1 as a possible D gene (6 bases). From the germline J gene comes the end of the CDR3, since the read stops 1 residue before it. The CDR3 is 14 residues long. The ends were cut back, 2 bases at V and 4 bases at J, with 11 bases in the middle. Germline-derived CDR1 and CDR2 are KGHPV and FQNQEV (reference sequence).

In the case of this clone: Any gene name here is a mouse gene name. The read ends 1 residue before the CDR3 terminus; that terminus is restored from the germline J gene. This chain links TRBV12-2 with TRBJ2-2; 12 nucleotides align to TRBD1. J lost 4 bases, V lost 3 bases, and 2 bases had no gene match. In germline, CDR1 is SGHLS, CDR2 HYDKME. CDR3 length: 15 amino acids. CDR3 residues: CASSWDRGPTGQLYF. Partial CDR3 DNA: TGTGCCAGCTCTTGGGACAGGGGGCCCACCGGGCAGCTCTAC.

Of note for this clone: Mouse gene names apply. The sequenced fragment ends 1 residue before the CDR3 boundary, so the rest is inferred from the germline J gene. The V gene is TRBV20, the J gene TRBJ2-5, with D perhaps assigned TRBD1 or TRBD2 (6 bases each). Trimming shortened V by 1 base and J by 5 bases, and 10 bases separated the two germline ends. This CDR3 is 13 amino acids long. Germline V gene data show CDR1 as GFQATS and CDR2 as STVNSAI. The CDR3 here is CGARGGRADTQYF. CDR3 DNA, as far as it was read: TGTGGTGCTAGGGGGGGGCGCGCAGACACCCAGTAC.

This clone occurred a few times. Germline and genes: mouse. The read gets to within 1 residue of the CDR3 end, and the germline J gene fills in the rest. This chain joins TRBV23 and TRBJ2-2; the table's D call, TRBD2, has no DNA check behind it. The germline gives CDR1 KGHTA, CDR2 FQNQQP. This CDR3 contains 15 residues. Incomplete CDR3 DNA: TGCTCCAGCAGAGGGACTGCCCTAAACACCGGGCAGCTCTAC. It encodes CSSRGTALNTGQLY. The CDR3 in full is CSSRGTALNTGQLYF.

This clone was recorded a few times. Gene names follow the mouse nomenclature. The read terminates 1 residue ahead of where the CDR3 ends, so the germline J gene completes it. The J gene is TRBJ1-4, the V gene TRBV13-2; 8 nucleotides align to TRBD1. Germline CDR1 is NNHNN and CDR2 is SYGAGS (reference sequence). Trimming took 3 bases from V and 4 from J; bases not matched to a gene: 5. The CDR3 is made up of 15 amino acids. CDR3 DNA, as far as it was read: TGTGCCAGCGGTGGCAGGGGGCGAGACAACGAAAGATTATTT. It is translated as CASGGRGRDNERLF. The full-length CDR3 reads as CASGGRGRDNERLFF.

Remarks on this clone: These gene names are mouse names. The CDR3 extends 1 residue past the end of the read, so its final part is completed from the germline J gene. The chain couples TRBV3 to TRBJ2-4; D possibly corresponds to TRBD2 (5 bases). Trimming removed 1 base from V and 4 bases from J, with 6 bases in between. Germline values: CDR1 SNHLY, CDR2 FYNGKV (reference sequence). The CDR3 extends over 13 amino acids. CDR3 region: CASSLDGENTLYF. The sequenced CDR3 bases are TGTGCCAGCAGCTTAGATGGGGAAAACACCTTGTAC.

This clone was counted only a few times. The genes and germline here are from mouse. The sequence runs out 1 residue before the end of the CDR3; the remainder is reconstructed from the germline J gene. The rearrangement joins TRBV12-1 to TRBJ2-2, with TRBD1 matching 12 bases. This CDR3 spans 15 amino acids. Germline CDR1 and CDR2: SGHSN and HYEKVE. V trimming: 3 bases; J trimming: 4 bases; junction bases outside the gene matches: 2. Incomplete CDR3 DNA: TGTGCCAGCTCTTGGGACAGGGGGCCCACCGGGCAGCTCTAC. It is translated as CASSWDRGPTGQLY. The whole CDR3 is CASSWDRGPTGQLYF.

About this clone: Gene names are mouse gene names. Read data end 1 residue before the CDR3 end; the end is taken from the germline J gene. The V gene is TRBV19, the J gene TRBJ2-1, with 8 nucleotides matching TRBD2. With V trimmed by 4 bases and J by 5 bases, 8 bases remained unmatched. Germline assignment: CDR1 FNHDT and CDR2 SITEND (reference sequence). CDR3 length equals 15 residues. The CDR3 here is CASSARGGAHAEQFF. Partial CDR3 DNA: TGTGCCAGCAGTGCCCGGGGGGGCGCCCATGCTGAGCAGTTC.

By proportion, this clone is large. Gene names follow the mouse nomenclature. The read ends 1 residue early relative to the CDR3; the germline J gene fills the gap. The chain links TRBV13-1 to TRBJ2-1; 8 bases are a match to TRBD2. CDR3 length: 15 amino acids. J lost 4 bases, V lost 0 bases, and 3 bases had no gene match. The germline V gene encodes CDR1 NSHNY and CDR2 SYGAGN. The sequenced part of the CDR3 DNA is TGTGCCAGCAGTGATGGCGGGGGGGCTTATGCTGAGCAGTTC. Translation: CASSDGGGAYAEQF. The complete CDR3 sequence is CASSDGGGAYAEQFF.

On this clone itself: Mouse germline and gene names are used. Sequencing ends 1 residue short of the CDR3 end; the germline J gene provides the rest. This chain joins TRBV24 and TRBJ1-2, with no clear D. The V gene's germline CDR1 is KGHTA and CDR2 FRNEEI. The CDR3 consists of 13 residues. The germline V and J ends were trimmed by 3 bases and 1 base, with 6 bases remaining between them. CDR3 in amino acids: CASSLEGNSDYTF. Partial CDR3 DNA: TGTGCCAGCAGTCTAGAGGGAAACTCCGACTACACC.

Note on this clone: Mouse gene names and germline throughout. The CDR3 is cut off 1 residue early in the read; its end comes from the germline J gene. The gene calls are TRBV23 and TRBJ2-3; the tabulated D call, TRBD1, remains unverified against the DNA. The CDR3 runs 16 residues. The germline V gene encodes CDR1 KGHTA and CDR2 FQNQQP. The sequenced part of the CDR3 DNA is TGCTCCAGCAGTCAAACGGGACAGGGGAGTGCAGAAACGCTGTAT. Encoded protein: CSSSQTGQGSAETLY. The whole CDR3 sequence reads CSSSQTGQGSAETLYF.